This entry is about one T cell receptor beta chain. The source of the sample is a study of CDR3 diversity in severe acne. TCRdb re-analysed the PCR reads in MiXCR, keeping a single row per CDR3 protein. The profile shows 97,000 or so distinct CDR3 sequences, roughly half of them singletons. CDR1 and CDR2 (germline): MNHEY, SVGAGI. CDR3 length: 14 residues. V lost 6 bases, J lost 2 bases, and 4 bases stayed unmatched. V usage is TRBV6-5 and J usage is TRBJ1-1; the match to TRBD1 covers 9 bases. Specimen: blood. The clonotype was recovered from a male donor with acne. CDR3 residues: CASRTGGFNTEAFF. The CDR3 nucleotides are TGTGCCAGCAGGACAGGGGGTTTCAACACTGAAGCTTTCTTT.